Listed here is a single TCR beta chain. Its antigen target is currently unknown. No base quality values were provided; no much bigger clone lies one nucleotide off. The CDR3 numbers 17 residues from cysteine through phenylalanine. The CDR3 DNA has 51 bases and is translated from base 1. At the junction V is shortened by 0 bases and J by 1 base; bases outside the gene matches: 6. This sample was included in a study of control samples from healthy donors and cancer patients (dated by TCRdb to 2020 to 2021). Receptors were amplified or captured by the immunoSEQ multiplex PCR assay. The table comes from immuneACCESS by way of TCRdb, which keeps in-frame sequences with V and J called. Part of the clones is missing from these tables; in studies checked, under half for an unresolved V gene and the rest for unknown reasons. Here the sample has 150,000 or so clones; approximately 94% occur a single time. The top ten clonotypes cover 5.8% of the sample.

The chain employs TRBV23-1 and TRBJ2-5; 9 central bases correspond to TRBD2. TRBV23-1 is an open reading frame, and its role is uncertain. The material sequenced was blood. The TCR comes from a man aged 18 to 29 in good health. This receptor carries the CDR3 CASSQSGGGRAQETQYF. The nucleotide sequence reads TGCGCCAGCAGTCAATCGGGTGGCGGGAGGGCCCAAGAGACCCAGTACTTC.